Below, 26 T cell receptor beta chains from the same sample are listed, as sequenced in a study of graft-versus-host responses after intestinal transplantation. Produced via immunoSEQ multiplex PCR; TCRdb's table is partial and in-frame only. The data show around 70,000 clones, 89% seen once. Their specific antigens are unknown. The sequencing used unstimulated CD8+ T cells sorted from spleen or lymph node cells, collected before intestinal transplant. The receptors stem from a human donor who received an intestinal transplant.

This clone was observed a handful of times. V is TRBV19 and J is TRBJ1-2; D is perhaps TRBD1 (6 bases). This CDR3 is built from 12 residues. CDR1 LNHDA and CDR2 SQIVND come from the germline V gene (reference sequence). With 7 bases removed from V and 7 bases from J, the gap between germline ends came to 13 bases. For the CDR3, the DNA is TGTGCCAGTAATACAGGGAGAGGTGGCTACACCTTC. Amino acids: CASNTGRGGYTF.

The CDR3 nucleotides read TGTGCCAGCAGCTTTACCGGGAGAGGGGAAGAGACCCAGTACTTC. Amino acids: CASSFTGRGEETQYF. J is TRBJ2-5 and V is TRBV7-9; the D gene is possibly TRBD2 (6 bases). CDR1 is SEHNR, CDR2 FQNEAQ, per germline (reference sequence). V was shortened by 3 bases and J by 3 bases, with 14 bases between the two germline ends. The CDR3 consists of 15 residues.

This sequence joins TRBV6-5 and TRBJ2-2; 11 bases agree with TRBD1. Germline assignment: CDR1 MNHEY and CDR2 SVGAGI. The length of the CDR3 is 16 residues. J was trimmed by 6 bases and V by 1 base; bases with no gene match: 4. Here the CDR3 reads CASSYYGQGAAGELFF. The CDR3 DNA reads TGTGCCAGCAGTTACTACGGACAGGGGGCGGCCGGGGAGCTGTTTTTT.

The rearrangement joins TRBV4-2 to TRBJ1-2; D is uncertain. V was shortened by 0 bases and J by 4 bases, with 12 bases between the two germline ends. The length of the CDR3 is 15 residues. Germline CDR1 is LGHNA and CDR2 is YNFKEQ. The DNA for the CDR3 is TGTGCCAGCAGCCAAGAGCAGGCGTCAGTCTATGGCTACACCTTC. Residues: CASSQEQASVYGYTF.

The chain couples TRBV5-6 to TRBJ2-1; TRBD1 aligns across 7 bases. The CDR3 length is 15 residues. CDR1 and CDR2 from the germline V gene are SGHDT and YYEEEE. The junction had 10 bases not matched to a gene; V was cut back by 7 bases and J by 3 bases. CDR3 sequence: CASSLIRDSYNEQFF. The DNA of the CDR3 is TGTGCCAGCTCCTTGATCCGGGACAGCTACAATGAGCAGTTCTTC.

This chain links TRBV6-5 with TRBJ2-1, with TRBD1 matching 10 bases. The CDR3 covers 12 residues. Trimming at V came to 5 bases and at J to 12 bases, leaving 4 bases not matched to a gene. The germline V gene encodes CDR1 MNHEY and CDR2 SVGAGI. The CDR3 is CASSGDRGGQFF. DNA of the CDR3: TGTGCCAGCAGTGGGGACAGGGGTGGGCAGTTCTTC.

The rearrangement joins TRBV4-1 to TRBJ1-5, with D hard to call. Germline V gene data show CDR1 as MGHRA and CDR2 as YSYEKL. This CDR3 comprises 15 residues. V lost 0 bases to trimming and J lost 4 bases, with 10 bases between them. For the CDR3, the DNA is TGCGCCAGCAGCCAAGAGGAGAGGCTGAATCAGCCCCAGCATTTT. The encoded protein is CASSQEERLNQPQHF.

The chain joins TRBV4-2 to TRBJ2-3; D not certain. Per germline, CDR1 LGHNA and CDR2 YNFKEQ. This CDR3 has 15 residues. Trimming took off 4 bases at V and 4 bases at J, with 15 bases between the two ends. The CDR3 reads CASSPLSRIPDTQYF. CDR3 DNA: TGTGCCAGCAGCCCCCTGTCGAGGATCCCAGATACGCAGTATTTT.

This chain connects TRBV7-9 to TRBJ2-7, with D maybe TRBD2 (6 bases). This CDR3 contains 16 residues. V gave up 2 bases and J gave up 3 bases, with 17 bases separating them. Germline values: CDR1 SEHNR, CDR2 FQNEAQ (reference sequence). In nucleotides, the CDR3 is TGTGCCAGCAGCTTAACCGGCGGGAAAGGACGCTACGAGCAGTACTTC. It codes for CASSLTGGKGRYEQYF.

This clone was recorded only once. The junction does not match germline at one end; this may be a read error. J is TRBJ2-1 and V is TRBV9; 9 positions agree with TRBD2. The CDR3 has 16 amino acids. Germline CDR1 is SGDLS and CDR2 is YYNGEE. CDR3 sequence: CASSVEASGAYNERFF. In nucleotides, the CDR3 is TGTGCCAGCAGCGTAGAGGCTAGCGGGGCGTACAATGAGCGGTTCTTC.

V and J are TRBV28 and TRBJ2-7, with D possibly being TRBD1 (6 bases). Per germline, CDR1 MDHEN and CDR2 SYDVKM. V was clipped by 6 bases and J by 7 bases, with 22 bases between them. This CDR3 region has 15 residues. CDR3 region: CASRTGGEDSQEQYF. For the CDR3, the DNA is TGTGCCAGCAGGACAGGAGGCGAGGACTCGCAGGAGCAGTACTTC.

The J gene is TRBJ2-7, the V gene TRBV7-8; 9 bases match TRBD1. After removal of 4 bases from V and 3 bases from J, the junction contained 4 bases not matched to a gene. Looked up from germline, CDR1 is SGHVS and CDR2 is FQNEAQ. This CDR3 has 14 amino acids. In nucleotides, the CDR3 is TGTGCCAGCAGCTGGGACAGGGAAATCTACGAGCAGTACTTC. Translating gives CASSWDREIYEQYF.

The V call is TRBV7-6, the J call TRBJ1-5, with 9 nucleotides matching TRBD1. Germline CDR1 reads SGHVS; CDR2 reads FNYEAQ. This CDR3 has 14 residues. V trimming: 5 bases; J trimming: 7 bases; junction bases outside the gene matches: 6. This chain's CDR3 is CASSLQGANQPQHF. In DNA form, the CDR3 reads TGTGCCAGCAGCCTACAGGGGGCTAACCAGCCCCAGCATTTT.

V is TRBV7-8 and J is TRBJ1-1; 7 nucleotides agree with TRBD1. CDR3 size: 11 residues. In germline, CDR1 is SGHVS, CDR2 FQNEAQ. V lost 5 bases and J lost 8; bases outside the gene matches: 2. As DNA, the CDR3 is TGTGCCAGCAGCCCGGGACAGGAAGCTTTCTTT. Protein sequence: CASSPGQEAFF.

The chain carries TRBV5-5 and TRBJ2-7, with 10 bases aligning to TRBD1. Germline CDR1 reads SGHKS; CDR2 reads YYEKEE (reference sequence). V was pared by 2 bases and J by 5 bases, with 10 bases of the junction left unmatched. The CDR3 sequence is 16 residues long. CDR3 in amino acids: CASSLWGGTGANEQYF. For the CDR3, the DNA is TGTGCCAGCAGCTTATGGGGGGGGACAGGGGCAAACGAGCAGTACTTC.

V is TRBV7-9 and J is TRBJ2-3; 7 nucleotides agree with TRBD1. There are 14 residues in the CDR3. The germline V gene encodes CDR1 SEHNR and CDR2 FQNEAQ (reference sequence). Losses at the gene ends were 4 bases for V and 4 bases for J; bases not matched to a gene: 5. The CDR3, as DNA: TGTGCCAGCAGCTCCCGACAGGGTCCAGATACGCAGTATTTT. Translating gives CASSSRQGPDTQYF. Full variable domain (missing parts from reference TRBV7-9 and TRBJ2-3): DTGVSQNPRHKITKRGQNVTFRCDPISEHNRLYWYRQTLGQGPEFLTYFQNEAQLEKSRLLSDRFSAERPKGSFSTLEIQRTEQGDSAMYLCASSSRQGPDTQYFGPGTRLTVL.

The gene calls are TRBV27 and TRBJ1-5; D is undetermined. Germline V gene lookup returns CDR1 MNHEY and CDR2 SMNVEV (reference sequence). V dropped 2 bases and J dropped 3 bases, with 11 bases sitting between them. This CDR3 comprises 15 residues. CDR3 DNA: TGTGCCAGCAGTTTAGCCCCAGAGGCCAATCAGCCCCAGCATTTT. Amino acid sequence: CASSLAPEANQPQHF.

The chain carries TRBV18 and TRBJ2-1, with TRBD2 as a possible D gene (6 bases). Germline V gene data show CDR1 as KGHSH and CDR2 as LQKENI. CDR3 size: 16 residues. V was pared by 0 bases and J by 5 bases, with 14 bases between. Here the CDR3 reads CASSPPSGVGDNEQFF. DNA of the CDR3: TGTGCCAGCTCACCACCGTCGGGAGTGGGAGACAATGAGCAGTTCTTC. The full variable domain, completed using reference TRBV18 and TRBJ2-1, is NAGVMQNPRHLVRRRGQEARLRCSPMKGHSHVYWYRQLPEEGLKFMVYLQKENIIDESGMPKERFSAEFPKEGPSILRIQQVVRGDSAAYFCASSPPSGVGDNEQFFGPGTRLTVL.

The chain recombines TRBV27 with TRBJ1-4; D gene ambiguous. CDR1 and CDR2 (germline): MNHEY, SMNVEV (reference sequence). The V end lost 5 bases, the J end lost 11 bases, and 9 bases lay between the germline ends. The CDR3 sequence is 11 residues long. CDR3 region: CASSGGGKLFF. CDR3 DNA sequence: TGTGCCAGCAGTGGAGGTGGTAAACTGTTTTTT.

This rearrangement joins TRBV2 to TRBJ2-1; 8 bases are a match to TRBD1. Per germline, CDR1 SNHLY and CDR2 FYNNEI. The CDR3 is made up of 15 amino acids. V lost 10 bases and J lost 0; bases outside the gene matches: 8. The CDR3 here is CATRQGTTSYNEQFF. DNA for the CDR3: TGTGCCACTCGACAGGGGACGACCTCCTACAATGAGCAGTTCTTC.

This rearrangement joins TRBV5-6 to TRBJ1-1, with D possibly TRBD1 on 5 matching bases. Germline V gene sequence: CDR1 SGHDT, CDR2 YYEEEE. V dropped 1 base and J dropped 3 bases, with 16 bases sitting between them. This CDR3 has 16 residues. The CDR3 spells CASSLRVPGSYTEAFF. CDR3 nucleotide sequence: TGTGCCAGCAGCTTGAGGGTTCCAGGGTCGTACACTGAAGCTTTCTTT. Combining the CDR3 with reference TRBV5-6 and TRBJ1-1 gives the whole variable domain DAGVTQSPTHLIKTRGQQVTLRCSPKSGHDTVSWYQQALGQGPQFIFQYYEEEERQRGNFPDRFSGHQFPNYSSELNVNALLLGDSALYLCASSLRVPGSYTEAFFGQGTRLTVV.

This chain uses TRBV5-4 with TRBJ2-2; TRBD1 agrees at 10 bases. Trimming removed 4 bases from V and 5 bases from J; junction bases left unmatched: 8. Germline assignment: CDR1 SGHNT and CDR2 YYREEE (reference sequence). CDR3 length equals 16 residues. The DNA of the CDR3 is TGTGCCAGCAGCAAGGGACAGGGGATGGTTACCGGGGAGCTGTTTTTT. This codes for CASSKGQGMVTGELFF. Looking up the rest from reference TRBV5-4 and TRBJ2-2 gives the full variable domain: ETGVTQSPTHLIKTRGQQVTLRCSSQSGHNTVSWYQQALGQGPQFIFQYYREEENGRGNFPPRFSGLQFPNYSSELNVNALELDDSALYLCASSKGQGMVTGELFFGEGSRLTVL.

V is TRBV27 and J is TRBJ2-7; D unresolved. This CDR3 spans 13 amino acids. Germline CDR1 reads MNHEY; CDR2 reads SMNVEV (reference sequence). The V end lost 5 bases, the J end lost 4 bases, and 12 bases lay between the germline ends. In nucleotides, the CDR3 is TGTGCCAGCAGTCCGGGTCGAAGTTACGAGCAGTACTTC. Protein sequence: CASSPGRSYEQYF.

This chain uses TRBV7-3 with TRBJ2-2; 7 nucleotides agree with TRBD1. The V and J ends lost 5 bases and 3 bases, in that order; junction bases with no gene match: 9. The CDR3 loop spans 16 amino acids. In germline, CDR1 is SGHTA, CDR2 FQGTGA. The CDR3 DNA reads TGTGCCAGCAGCCCTCAAACCGGGACAGACACCGGGGAGCTGTTTTTT. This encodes CASSPQTGTDTGELFF. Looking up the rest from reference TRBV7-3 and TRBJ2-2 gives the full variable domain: GAGVSQTPSNKVTEKGKYVELRCDPISGHTALYWYRQSLGQGPEFLIYFQGTGAADDSGLPNDRFFAVRPEGSVSTLKIQRTERGDSAVYLCASSPQTGTDTGELFFGEGSRLTVL.

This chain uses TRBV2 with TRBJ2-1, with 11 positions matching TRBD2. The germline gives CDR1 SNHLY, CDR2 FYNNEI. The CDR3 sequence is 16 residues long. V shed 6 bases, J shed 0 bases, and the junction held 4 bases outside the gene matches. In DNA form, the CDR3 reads TGTGCCAGCAGAGGGACTAGCGGCAGCTCCTACAATGAGCAGTTCTTC. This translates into CASRGTSGSSYNEQFF.

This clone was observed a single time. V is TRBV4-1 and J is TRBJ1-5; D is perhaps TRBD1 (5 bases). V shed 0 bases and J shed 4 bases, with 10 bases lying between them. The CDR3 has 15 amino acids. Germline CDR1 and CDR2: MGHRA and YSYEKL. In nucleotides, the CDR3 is TGCGCCAGCAGCCAAGATAATGGGGGGAATCAGCCCCAGCATTTT. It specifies CASSQDNGGNQPQHF.